This T cell receptor beta chain came from a study of glioma-infiltrating T cells after dendritic cell vaccination. Data came from immunoSEQ multiplex PCR; TCRdb stores just in-frame clones and leaves some out. The data show roughly 90,000 clones, around 84% seen once. CDR3 length: 16 residues. V was pared by 1 base and J by 7 bases, with 17 bases between. Germline V lookup: CDR1 SGHTA, CDR2 FQGNSA. Before vaccination, two weeks after the third vaccination, and at progression, PBMC were collected. The sequence was obtained from a human donor with glioblastoma. The chain is built from TRBV7-2 and TRBJ1-5; D not resolved. The sequences come from blood, collected before dendritic cell vaccination. The CDR3 loop reads CASSLGYGVDGQPQHF. As DNA, the CDR3 is TGTGCCAGCAGCTTAGGGTACGGGGTCGATGGCCAGCCCCAGCATTTT.